The 3 T cell receptor beta chains below come from one sample, sequenced in a study of T cells in tumors after PD-1 blockade. TCRdb's table, derived via immunoSEQ multiplex PCR, lists solely in-frame clones and lacks some. The sample lists roughly 15,000 clones, 82% occurring once. The specimen was PBMCs, collected after anti-PD-1 treatment. The source of these receptors is a human donor with basal cell carcinoma.

This clone was seen a single time. This sequence joins TRBV27 and TRBJ1-1; 12 positions match TRBD1. After removal of 4 bases from V and 5 bases from J, the junction contained 8 bases not matched to a gene. There are 16 residues in the CDR3. Germline CDR1 reads MNHEY; CDR2 reads SMNVEV (reference sequence). This CDR3 reads CASSSGTGGVYTEAFF. CDR3 nucleotide sequence: TGTGCCAGCAGTTCGGGGACAGGGGGCGTATATACTGAAGCTTTCTTT.

The chain joins TRBV20-1 to TRBJ1-5; 7 bases match TRBD1. The germline V gene has CDR1 DFQATT and CDR2 SNEGSKA (reference sequence). This CDR3 spans 14 amino acids. V gave up 3 bases and J gave up 6 bases; unmatched junction bases: 8. The CDR3 spells CSASGPGDSQPQHF. The CDR3 region has the DNA TGCAGTGCTAGTGGACCTGGGGACAGTCAGCCCCAGCATTTT.

CDR3 protein: CASSMDGYNEQFF. CDR3 DNA: TGTGCCAGTAGTATGGATGGATACAATGAGCAGTTCTTC. The chain carries TRBV19 and TRBJ2-1; D is ambiguous. The germline gives CDR1 LNHDA, CDR2 SQIVND (reference sequence). CDR3 length equals 13 residues. V gave up 3 bases and J gave up 4 bases, with 7 bases separating them. The full variable domain, in which reference TRBV19 and TRBJ2-1 provide the parts outside the CDR3, is DGGITQSPKYLFRKEGQNVTLSCEQNLNHDAMYWYRQDPGQGLRLIYYSQIVNDFQKGDIAEGYSVSREKKESFPLTVTSAQKNPTAFYLCASSMDGYNEQFFGPGTRLTVL.